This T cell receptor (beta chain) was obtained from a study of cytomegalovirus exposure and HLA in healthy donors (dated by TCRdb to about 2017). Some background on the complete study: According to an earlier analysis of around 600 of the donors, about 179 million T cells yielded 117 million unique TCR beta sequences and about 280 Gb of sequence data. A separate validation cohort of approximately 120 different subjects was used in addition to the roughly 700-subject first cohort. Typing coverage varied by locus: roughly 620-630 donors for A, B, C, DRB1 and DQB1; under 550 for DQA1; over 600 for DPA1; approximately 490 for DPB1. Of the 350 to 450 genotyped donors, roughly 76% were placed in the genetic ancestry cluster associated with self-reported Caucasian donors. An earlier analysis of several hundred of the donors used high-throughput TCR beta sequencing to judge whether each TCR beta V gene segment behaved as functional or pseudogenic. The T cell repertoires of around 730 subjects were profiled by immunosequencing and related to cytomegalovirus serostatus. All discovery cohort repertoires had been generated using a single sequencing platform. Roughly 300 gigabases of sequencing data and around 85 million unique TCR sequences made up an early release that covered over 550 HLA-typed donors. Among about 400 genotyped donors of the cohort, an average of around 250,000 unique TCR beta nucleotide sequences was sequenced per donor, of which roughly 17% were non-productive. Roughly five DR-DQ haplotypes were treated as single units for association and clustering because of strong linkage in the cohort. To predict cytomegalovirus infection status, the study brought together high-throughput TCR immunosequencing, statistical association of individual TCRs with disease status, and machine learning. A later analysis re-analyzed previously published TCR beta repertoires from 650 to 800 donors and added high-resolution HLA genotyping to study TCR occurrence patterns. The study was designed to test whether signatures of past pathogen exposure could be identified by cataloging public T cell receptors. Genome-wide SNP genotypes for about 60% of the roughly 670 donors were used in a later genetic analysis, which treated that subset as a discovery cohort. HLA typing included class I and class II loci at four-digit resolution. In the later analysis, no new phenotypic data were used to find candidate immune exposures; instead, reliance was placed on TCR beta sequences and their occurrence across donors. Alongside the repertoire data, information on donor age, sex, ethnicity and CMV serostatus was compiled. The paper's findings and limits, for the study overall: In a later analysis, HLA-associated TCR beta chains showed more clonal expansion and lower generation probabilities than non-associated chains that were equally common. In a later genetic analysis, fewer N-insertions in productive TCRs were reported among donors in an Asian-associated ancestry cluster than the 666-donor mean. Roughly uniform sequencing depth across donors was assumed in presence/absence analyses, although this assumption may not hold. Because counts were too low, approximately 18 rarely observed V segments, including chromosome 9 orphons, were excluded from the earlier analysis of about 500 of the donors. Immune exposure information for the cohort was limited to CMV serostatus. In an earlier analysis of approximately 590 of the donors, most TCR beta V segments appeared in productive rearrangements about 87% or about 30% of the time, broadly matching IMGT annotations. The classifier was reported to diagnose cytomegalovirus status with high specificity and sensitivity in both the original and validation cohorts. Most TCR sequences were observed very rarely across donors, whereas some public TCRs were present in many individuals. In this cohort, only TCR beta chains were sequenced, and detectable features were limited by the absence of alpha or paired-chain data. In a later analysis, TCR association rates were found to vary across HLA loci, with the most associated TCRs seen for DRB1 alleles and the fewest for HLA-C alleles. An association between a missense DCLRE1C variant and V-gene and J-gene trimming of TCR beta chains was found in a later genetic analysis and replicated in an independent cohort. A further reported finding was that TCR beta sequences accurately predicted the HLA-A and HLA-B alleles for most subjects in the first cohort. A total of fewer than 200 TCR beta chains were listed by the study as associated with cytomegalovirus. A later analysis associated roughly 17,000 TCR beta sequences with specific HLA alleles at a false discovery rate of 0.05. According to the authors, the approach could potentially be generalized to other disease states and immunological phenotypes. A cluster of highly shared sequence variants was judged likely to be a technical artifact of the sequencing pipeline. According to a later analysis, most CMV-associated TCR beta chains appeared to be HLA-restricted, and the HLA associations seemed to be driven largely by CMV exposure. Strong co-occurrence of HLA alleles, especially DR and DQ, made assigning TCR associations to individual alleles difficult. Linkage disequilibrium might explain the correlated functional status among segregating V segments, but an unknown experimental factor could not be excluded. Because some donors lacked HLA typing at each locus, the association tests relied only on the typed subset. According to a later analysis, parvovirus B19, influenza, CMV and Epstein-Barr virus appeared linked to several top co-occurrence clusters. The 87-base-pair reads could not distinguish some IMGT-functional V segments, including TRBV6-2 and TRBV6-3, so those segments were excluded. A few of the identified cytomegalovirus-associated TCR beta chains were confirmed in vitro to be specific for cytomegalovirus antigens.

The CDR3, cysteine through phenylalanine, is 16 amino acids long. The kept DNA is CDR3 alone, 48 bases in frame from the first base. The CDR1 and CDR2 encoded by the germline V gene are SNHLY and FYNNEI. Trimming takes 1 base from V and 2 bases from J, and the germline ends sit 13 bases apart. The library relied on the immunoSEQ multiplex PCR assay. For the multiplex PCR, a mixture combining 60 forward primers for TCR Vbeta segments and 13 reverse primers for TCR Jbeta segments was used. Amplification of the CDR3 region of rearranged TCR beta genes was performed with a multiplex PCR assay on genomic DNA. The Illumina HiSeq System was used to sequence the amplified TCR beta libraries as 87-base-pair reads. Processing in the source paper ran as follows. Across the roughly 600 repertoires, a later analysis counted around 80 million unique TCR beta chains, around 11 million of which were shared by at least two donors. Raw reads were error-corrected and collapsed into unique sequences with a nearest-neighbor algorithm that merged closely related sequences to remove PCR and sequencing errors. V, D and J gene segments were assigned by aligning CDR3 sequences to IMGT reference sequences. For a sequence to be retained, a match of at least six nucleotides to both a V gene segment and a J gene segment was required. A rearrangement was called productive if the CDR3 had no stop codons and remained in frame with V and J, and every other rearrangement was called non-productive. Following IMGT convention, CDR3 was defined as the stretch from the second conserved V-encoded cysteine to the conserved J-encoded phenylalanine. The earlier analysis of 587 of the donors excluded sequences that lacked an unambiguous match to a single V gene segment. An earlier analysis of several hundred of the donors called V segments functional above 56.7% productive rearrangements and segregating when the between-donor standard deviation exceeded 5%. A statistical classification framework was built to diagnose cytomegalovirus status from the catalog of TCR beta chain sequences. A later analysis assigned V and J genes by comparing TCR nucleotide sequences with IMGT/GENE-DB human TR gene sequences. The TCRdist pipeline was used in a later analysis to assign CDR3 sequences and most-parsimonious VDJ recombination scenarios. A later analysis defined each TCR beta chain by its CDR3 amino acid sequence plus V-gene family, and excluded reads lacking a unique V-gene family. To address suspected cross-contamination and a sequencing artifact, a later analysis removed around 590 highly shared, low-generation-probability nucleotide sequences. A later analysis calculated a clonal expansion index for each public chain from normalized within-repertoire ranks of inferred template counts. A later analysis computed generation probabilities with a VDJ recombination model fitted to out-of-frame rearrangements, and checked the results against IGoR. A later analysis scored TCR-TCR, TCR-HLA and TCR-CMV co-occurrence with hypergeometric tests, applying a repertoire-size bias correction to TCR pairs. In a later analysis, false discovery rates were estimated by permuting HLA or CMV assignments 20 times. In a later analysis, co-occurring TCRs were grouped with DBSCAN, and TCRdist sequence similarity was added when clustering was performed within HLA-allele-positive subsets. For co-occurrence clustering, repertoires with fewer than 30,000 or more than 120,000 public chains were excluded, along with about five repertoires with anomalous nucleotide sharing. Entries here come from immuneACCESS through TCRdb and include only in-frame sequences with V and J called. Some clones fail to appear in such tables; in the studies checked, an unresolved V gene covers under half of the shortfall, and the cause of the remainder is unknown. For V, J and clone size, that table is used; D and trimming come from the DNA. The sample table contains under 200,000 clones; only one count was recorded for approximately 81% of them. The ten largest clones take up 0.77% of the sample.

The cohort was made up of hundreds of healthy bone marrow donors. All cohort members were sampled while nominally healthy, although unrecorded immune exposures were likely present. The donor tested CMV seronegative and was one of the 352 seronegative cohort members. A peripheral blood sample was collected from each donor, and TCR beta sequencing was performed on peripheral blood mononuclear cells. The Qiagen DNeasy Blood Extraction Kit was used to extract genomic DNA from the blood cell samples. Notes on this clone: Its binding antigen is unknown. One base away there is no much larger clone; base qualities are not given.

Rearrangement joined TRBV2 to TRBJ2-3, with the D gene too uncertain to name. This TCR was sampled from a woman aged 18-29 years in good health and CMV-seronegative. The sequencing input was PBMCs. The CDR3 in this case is CASSEGATPYTDTQYF. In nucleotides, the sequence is TGTGCCAGCAGTGAAGGGGCCACACCCTACACAGATACGCAGTATTTT.